This entry lists 20 T cell receptor beta chains sequenced from one sample in a study of blood T cells in healthy people across ages (dated by TCRdb to between 2015 and 2016). Library generation was performed with 5' RACE. The listed sequencing device is Illumina HiSeq 2500. A second PCR of about 7 to 12 cycles was run with a J-beta primer mix and a sample-barcoded 5' primer. TCRdb took the public reads, trimmed them with fastp at Q25, ran MiXCR for clone calling and kept in-frame beta chains. Entries that share a CDR3 protein sequence are merged under the most common genes and DNA. Recorded for this sample are about 830,000 distinct CDR3 sequences; 60% to 80% of them occurred a single time. The top ten clonotypes cover roughly 25% of the sample. The sequenced sample was blood. The receptors were sampled from a man aged 30 to 45 in good health.

Only a few counts were recorded for this clonotype. The chain carries TRBV7-2 and TRBJ2-1; 10 bases line up with TRBD2. Germline V gene lookup returns CDR1 SGHTA and CDR2 FQGNSA. With V trimmed by 5 bases and J by 7 bases, 8 bases remained unmatched. The CDR3 is 15 residues long. DNA for the CDR3: TGTGCCAGCAGCATGAGCGGGGGGGCCTCAAATGAGCAGTTCTTC. The encoded protein is CASSMSGGASNEQFF.

This rearrangement joins TRBV7-2 to TRBJ2-2; a weak D match, TRBD2 (7 bases). The CDR3 has 15 amino acids. V dropped 7 bases and J dropped 7 bases, with 19 bases sitting between them. CDR1 is SGHTA, CDR2 FQGNSA, per germline. The CDR3 here is CASTDPLGGVGELFF. The CDR3 nucleotides read TGTGCCAGCACCGATCCCCTAGGGGGGGTCGGGGAGCTGTTTTTT. The variable domain in full, with the rest retrieved from reference TRBV7-2 and TRBJ2-2, is GAGVSQSPSNKVTEKGKDVELRCDPISGHTALYWYRQSLGQGLEFLIYFQGNSAPDKSGLPSDRFSAERTGGSVSTLTIQRTQQEDSAVYLCASTDPLGGVGELFFGEGSRLTVL.

V usage is TRBV7-9 and J usage is TRBJ2-1; maybe TRBD2 (5 bases). The V and J ends lost 3 bases and 10 bases respectively, with 10 bases between them. Germline lookup yields CDR1 SEHNR and CDR2 FQNEAQ (reference sequence). The CDR3 loop spans 12 amino acids. CDR3 sequence reads: CASSFPKREQFF. The DNA for the CDR3 is TGTGCCAGCAGCTTCCCAAAGCGGGAGCAGTTCTTC.

This clonotype was counted only a few times. The J gene is TRBJ2-4, the V gene TRBV11-2; 7 nucleotides line up with TRBD1. The better agreement between TRBJ2-7 and the DNA end casts doubt on the J call. The CDR3 has 15 residues. Germline V gene lookup returns CDR1 SGHAT and CDR2 FQNNGV. The CDR3 nucleotides read TGTGCCAGCAGCTTAGGTCCCGGGACAGTGTACGAGCAGTACTTC. This sequence encodes CASSLGPGTVYEQYF.

V usage is TRBV3-1 and J usage is TRBJ2-5, with a tentative D call TRBD2 (6 bases). The J call may be incorrect, as the DNA end agrees better with TRBJ2-7. CDR3 length: 14 residues. The germline gives CDR1 LGHDT, CDR2 YNNKEL (reference sequence). The CDR3 bases are TGTGCCAGCAGCCTGGAGGGTAGCGATCGCGAGCAGTACTTC. This gives the protein CASSLEGSDREQYF.

This clonotype occurred once. The chain links TRBV27 to TRBJ1-2, with a weak D call TRBD1 (6 bases). Trimming shortened V by 0 bases and J by 3 bases, and 14 bases separated the two germline ends. The CDR3 is 16 residues long. CDR1 is MNHEY and CDR2 is SMNVEV in the germline V gene (reference sequence). In nucleotides, the CDR3 is TGTGCCAGCAGTTTATCGGAGGGGGTGTTCTACTATGGCTACACCTTC. Amino acid sequence: CASSLSEGVFYYGYTF.

As DNA, the CDR3 is TGTGCCACGGGGGAGGGGGGGGCCATTCAAGAGACCCAGTACTTC. The encoded protein is CATGEGGAIQETQYF. The chain is built from TRBV10-3 and TRBJ2-7; tentative D call: TRBD2 (7 bases). The DNA end is more similar to TRBJ2-5, so the J call may be wrong. The CDR3 consists of 15 residues. The germline V gene encodes CDR1 ENHRY and CDR2 SYGVKD.

This clonotype showed up just a few times. The rearrangement joins TRBV3-1 to TRBJ2-5; D gene unclear. The germline V gene has CDR1 LGHDT and CDR2 YNNKEL (reference sequence). V was pared by 0 bases and J by 3 bases, with 8 bases between. The CDR3 has 14 residues. Written as DNA, the CDR3 is TGTGCCAGCAGCCAAGATCTACTTGAAGAGACCCAGTACTTC. It specifies CASSQDLLEETQYF.

The chain has TRBV29-1 and TRBJ2-4, with no clear D. The end of the DNA fits TRBJ2-5 better, so the J call may be wrong. There are 11 residues in the CDR3. Germline V lookup: CDR1 SQVTM, CDR2 ANQGSEA. The CDR3 DNA reads TGCAGCGTTGCCCCGATGGAGACCCAGTACTTC. This codes for CSVAPMETQYF.

The V call is TRBV5-5, the J call TRBJ2-2; D is tentatively TRBD1 or TRBD2 (5 bases each). Germline V gene data show CDR1 as SGHKS and CDR2 as YYEKEE (reference sequence). The CDR3 runs 14 residues. Trimming shortened V by 1 base and J by 7 bases, and 11 bases separated the two germline ends. Here the CDR3 DNA reads TGTGCCAGCAGCTTGTTGAGGGGTGGCGGGGAGCTGTTTTTT. Translated: CASSLLRGGGELFF.

In its sample, this clonotype was seen once. The chain combines TRBV12-3 or TRBV12-4 with TRBJ1-2; possibly TRBD1 for D (6 bases). There are 11 residues in the CDR3. The CDR3 protein is CALRGAYGYTF. CDR3 nucleotides: TGTGCTCTGCGGGGGGCGTATGGCTACACCTTC.

The chain combines TRBV7-9 with TRBJ2-1, with 8 bases fitting TRBD2. CDR3 length: 17 amino acids. With V trimmed by 5 bases and J by 3 bases, 12 bases remained unmatched. Per the germline V gene, CDR1 is SEHNR and CDR2 is FQNEAQ (reference sequence). This CDR3 reads CASSPTPWSGGYNEQFF. For the CDR3, the DNA is TGTGCCAGCAGCCCCACCCCGTGGAGCGGGGGCTACAATGAGCAGTTCTTC.

The chain recombines TRBV6-6 with TRBJ1-2, with 7 bases that match TRBD1. The CDR3 spans 15 residues. J gave up 6 bases and V 7 bases, and 14 bases lay outside the gene matches. Germline-derived CDR1 and CDR2 are MNHNY and SVGAGI (reference sequence). The CDR3, as DNA: TGTGCCAGCAACCTACCGACAGGGTCCCTGGATGGCTACACCTTC. Translation gives CASNLPTGSLDGYTF.

This clonotype was counted a few times. The rearrangement joins TRBV15 to TRBJ1-2; D perhaps matches TRBD1 (6 bases). CDR3 length: 16 residues. V was shortened by 2 bases and J by 3 bases, with 16 bases between the two germline ends. Looked up from germline, CDR1 is LNHNV and CDR2 is YYDKDF (reference sequence). In DNA form, the CDR3 reads TGTGCCACCAGCAGATCTACCACCGGGACATACTATGGCTACACCTTC. This codes for CATSRSTTGTYYGYTF.

This clonotype came up once. As DNA, the CDR3 is TGTGCCAGCAGTTTTGGGACAGGGGTCGATGGCTACACCTTC. This translates into CASSFGTGVDGYTF. The chain links TRBV12-3 or TRBV12-4 to TRBJ1-2, with 10 bases identical to TRBD1. The CDR3 is 14 amino acids. The trim removed 3 bases at V and 6 bases at J, leaving 4 bases unmatched.

This rearrangement joins TRBV18 to TRBJ2-1, with a possible D match to TRBD1 (5 bases). The germline V gene encodes CDR1 KGHSH and CDR2 LQKENI. The CDR3 covers 18 residues. The germline V and J ends were trimmed by 2 bases and 0 bases, with 17 bases remaining between them. In DNA, the CDR3 is TGTGCCAGCTCACCAAAGTTAGCAGGGCGATACTCCTACAATGAGCAGTTCTTC. Translating it yields CASSPKLAGRYSYNEQFF.

In DNA, the CDR3 is TGCGCCAGCAGCCAGCCCCGTGATCTTTCTGGGGCCAACGTCCTGACTTTC. Translation gives CASSQPRDLSGANVLTF. The chain uses TRBV4-1 and TRBJ2-6; D remains ambiguous. V was cut by 3 bases and J by 1 base, with 13 bases left in between. Germline V gives CDR1 MGHRA, CDR2 YSYEKL. The CDR3 is made up of 17 amino acids.

This chain connects TRBV28 to TRBJ1-4; perhaps TRBD1 as D (5 bases). Germline V lookup: CDR1 MDHEN, CDR2 SYDVKM. V lost 7 bases and J 4 bases, leaving 7 bases between the germline ends. The CDR3 is 12 residues long. CDR3 loop: CASNQGNEKLFF. In nucleotides, the CDR3 is TGTGCCAGCAATCAGGGTAATGAAAAACTGTTTTTT.

V usage is TRBV20-1 and J usage is TRBJ1-2, with D unresolved. Trimming took off 3 bases at V and 3 bases at J, with 8 bases between the two ends. The germline CDR1 and CDR2 sequences are DFQATT and SNEGSKA (reference sequence). The CDR3 is 12 residues long. CDR3 DNA: TGCAGTGCTAGTCTCGCGGACTATGGCTACACCTTC. Translated: CSASLADYGYTF.

The chain combines TRBV6-5 with TRBJ2-3, with a weak D call TRBD1 (5 bases). CDR3 length: 15 amino acids. Between the trimmed V and J ends, which lost 5 bases and 0 bases, there was a span of 12 bases. Germline V CDR1 and CDR2: MNHEY, SVGAGI. In DNA, the CDR3 is TGTGCCAGCAGTATACGACAGTTTAGCACAGATACGCAGTATTTT. This translates into CASSIRQFSTDTQYF.